This TCR beta chain was profiled in a study of long-term antiretroviral therapy in people with HIV. Researchers ran immunoSEQ v3.0 at survey level. The protocol was immunoSEQ multiplex PCR, while the TCRdb copy is restricted to in-frame clones and leaves out a portion. The sample records about 20,000 clones, about 80% being singletons. V lost 3 bases to trimming and J lost 3 bases, with 8 bases between them. Germline CDR1 reads LNHDA; CDR2 reads SQIVND (reference sequence). CDR3 length: 13 amino acids. The TCR comes from a middle-aged woman with HIV. The starting material was unsorted PBMCs, obtained 0.2 years after starting antiretroviral therapy. V gene TRBV19 combines with J gene TRBJ1-1; the D is unclear. The CDR3 is CASSINSYTEAFF. CDR3 DNA sequence: TGTGCCAGTAGTATCAACAGCTACACTGAAGCTTTCTTT. Based on the CDR3 plus reference TRBV19 and TRBJ1-1, the full variable domain is DGGITQSPKYLFRKEGQNVTLSCEQNLNHDAMYWYRQDPGQGLRLIYYSQIVNDFQKGDIAEGYSVSREKKESFPLTVTSAQKNPTAFYLCASSINSYTEAFFGQGTRLTVV.